The clone carrying this T cell receptor beta chain appeared a single time. The entry originates in a study of OX40 agonist ivuxolimab in advanced cancers. Data came from immunoSEQ multiplex PCR; TCRdb stores just in-frame clones and leaves some out. The table has just over 90,000 clones, under 95% seen once. CDR3 length: 11 residues. V was clipped by 2 bases and J by 3 bases, with 2 bases between them. The germline gives CDR1 SGHDN, CDR2 FVKESK. Sequences were derived from CD4+ or CD8+ T cells sorted from blood, sampled in a trial of the OX40 agonist ivuxolimab. The source is an adult with an advanced solid tumor such as melanoma, head and neck, liver or kidney cancer. The chain employs TRBV14 and TRBJ2-7; unclear D gene. CDR3 nucleotides: TGTGCCAGCAGCCAAATCTACGAGCAGTACTTC. The encoded protein is CASSQIYEQYF.